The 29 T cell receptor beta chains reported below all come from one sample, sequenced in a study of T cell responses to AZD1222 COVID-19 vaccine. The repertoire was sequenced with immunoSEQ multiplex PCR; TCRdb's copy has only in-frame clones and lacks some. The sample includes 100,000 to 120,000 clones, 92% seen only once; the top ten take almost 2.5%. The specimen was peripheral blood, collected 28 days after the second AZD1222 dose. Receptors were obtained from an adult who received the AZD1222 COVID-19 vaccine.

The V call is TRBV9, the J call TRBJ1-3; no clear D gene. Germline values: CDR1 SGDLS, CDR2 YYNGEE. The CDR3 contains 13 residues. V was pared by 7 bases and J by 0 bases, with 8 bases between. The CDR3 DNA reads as TGTGCCAGCCAGAGGACCTCTGGAAACACCATATATTTT. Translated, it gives CASQRTSGNTIYF.

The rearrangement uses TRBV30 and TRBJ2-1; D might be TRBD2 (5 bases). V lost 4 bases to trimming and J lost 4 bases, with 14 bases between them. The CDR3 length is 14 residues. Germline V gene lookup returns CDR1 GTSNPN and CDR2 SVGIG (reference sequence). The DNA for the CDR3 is TGTGCCTGGATTACACGGGGATCATACAATGAGCAGTTCTTC. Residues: CAWITRGSYNEQFF.

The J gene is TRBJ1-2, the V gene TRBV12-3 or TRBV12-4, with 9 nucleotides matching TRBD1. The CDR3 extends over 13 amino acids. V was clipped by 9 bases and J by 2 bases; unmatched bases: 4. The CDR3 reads CARWDRENYGYTF. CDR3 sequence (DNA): TGTGCCAGATGGGACAGGGAAAACTATGGCTACACCTTC.

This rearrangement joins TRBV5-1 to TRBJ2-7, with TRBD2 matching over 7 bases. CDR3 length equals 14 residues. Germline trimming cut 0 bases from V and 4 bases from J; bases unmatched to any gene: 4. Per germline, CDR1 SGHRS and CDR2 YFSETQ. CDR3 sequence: CASSLVSGVYEQYF. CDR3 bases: TGCGCCAGCAGCTTGGTAAGCGGGGTATACGAGCAGTACTTC.

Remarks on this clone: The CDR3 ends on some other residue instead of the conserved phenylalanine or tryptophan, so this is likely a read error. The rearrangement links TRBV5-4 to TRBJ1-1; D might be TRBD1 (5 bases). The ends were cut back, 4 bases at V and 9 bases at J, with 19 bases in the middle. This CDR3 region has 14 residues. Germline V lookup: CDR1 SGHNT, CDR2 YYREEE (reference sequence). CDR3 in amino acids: CASSPGGGQNKAFL. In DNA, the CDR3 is TGTGCCAGCAGCCCCGGGGGAGGGCAAAACAAAGCTTTCCTT.

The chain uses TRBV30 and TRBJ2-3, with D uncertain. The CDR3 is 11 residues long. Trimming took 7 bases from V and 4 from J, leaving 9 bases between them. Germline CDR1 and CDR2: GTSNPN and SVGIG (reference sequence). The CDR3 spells CASGKADTQYF. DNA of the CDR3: TGTGCCTCAGGAAAGGCAGATACGCAGTATTTT.

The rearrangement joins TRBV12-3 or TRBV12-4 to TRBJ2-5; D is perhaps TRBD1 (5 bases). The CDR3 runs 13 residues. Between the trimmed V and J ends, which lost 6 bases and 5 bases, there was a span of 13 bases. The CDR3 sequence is CASSRAAQETQYF. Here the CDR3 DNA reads TGTGCCAGCAGCAGGGCGGCTCAGGAGACCCAGTACTTC.

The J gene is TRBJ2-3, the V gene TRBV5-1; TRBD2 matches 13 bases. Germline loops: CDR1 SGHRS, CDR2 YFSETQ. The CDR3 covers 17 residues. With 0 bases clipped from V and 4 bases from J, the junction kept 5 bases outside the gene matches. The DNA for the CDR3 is TGCGCCAGCAGCTTGGCCTCCACTAGCGGGGGGGCAGATACGCAGTATTTT. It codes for CASSLASTSGGADTQYF.

CDR3 in DNA: TGTGCCAGCAGCCACGGGGGTAACACTGAAGCTTTCTTT. Its protein is CASSHGGNTEAFF. The V gene is TRBV3-1 (or the pseudogene TRBV3-2), the J gene TRBJ1-1; D may be TRBD1 (5 bases). Per the germline V gene, CDR1 is LGHDT and CDR2 is YNNKEL (reference sequence). The V and J ends lost 3 bases and 2 bases respectively, with 7 bases between them. CDR3 length: 13 amino acids.

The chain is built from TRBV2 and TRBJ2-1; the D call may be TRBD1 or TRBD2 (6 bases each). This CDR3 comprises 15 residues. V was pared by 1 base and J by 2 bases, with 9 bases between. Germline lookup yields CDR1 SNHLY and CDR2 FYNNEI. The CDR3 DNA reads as TGTGCCAGCAGTGAAGAGGGGGGAACCTACAATGAGCAGTTCTTC. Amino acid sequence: CASSEEGGTYNEQFF.

The CDR3 protein is CSAGVAGKGFF. CDR3 coding DNA: TGCAGTGCTGGGGTAGCGGGGAAGGGGTTCTTC. This chain links TRBV20-1 with TRBJ2-1; 8 bases align to TRBD2. Per the germline V gene, CDR1 is DFQATT and CDR2 is SNEGSKA (reference sequence). V shed 5 bases and J 15 bases; nucleotides not matched to a gene: 9. The CDR3 totals 11 residues.

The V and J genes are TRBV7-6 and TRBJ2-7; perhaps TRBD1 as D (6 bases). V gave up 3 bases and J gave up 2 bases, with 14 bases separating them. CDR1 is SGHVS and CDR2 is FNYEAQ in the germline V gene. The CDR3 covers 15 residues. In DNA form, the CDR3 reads TGTGCCAGCAGCTTGGGACCGGGGACACCCTACGAGCAGTACTTC. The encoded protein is CASSLGPGTPYEQYF. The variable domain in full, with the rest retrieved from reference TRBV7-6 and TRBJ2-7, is GAGVSQSPRYKVTKRGQDVALRCDPISGHVSLYWYRQALGQGPEFLTYFNYEAQQDKSGLPNDRFSAERPEGSISTLTIQRTEQRDSAMYRCASSLGPGTPYEQYFGPGTRLTVT.

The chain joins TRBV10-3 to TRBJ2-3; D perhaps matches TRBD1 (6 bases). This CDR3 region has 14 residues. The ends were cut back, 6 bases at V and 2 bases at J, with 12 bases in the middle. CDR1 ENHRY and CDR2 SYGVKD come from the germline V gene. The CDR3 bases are TGTGCCATCAGGAAGGGGGACCTCACAGATACGCAGTATTTT. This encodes CAIRKGDLTDTQYF.

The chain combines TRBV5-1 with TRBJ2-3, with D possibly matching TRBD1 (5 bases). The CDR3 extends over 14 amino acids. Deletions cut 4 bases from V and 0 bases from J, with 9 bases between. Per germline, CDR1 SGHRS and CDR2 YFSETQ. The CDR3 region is CASSQQVSTDTQYF. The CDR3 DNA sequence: TGCGCCAGCAGCCAACAGGTTAGCACAGATACGCAGTATTTT.

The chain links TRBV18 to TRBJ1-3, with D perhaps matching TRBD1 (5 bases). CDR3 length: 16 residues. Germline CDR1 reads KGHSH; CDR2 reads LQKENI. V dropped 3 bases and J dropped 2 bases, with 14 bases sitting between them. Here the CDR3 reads CASSPAGRVAGNTIYF. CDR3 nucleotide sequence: TGTGCCAGCTCACCGGCCGGCAGGGTTGCTGGAAACACCATATATTTT.

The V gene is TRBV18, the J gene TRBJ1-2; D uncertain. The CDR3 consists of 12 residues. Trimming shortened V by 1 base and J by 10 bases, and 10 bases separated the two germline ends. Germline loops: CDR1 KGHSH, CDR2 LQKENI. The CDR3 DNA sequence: TGTGCCAGCTCACCACAGGGTTCAGACTACACCTTC. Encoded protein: CASSPQGSDYTF.

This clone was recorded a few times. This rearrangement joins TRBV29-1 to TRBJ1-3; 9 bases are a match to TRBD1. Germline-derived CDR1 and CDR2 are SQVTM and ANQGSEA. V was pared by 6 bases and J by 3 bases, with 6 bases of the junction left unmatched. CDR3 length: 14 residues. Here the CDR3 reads CSVIQGAGGNTIYF. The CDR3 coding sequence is TGCAGCGTGATACAGGGGGCCGGTGGAAACACCATATATTTT.

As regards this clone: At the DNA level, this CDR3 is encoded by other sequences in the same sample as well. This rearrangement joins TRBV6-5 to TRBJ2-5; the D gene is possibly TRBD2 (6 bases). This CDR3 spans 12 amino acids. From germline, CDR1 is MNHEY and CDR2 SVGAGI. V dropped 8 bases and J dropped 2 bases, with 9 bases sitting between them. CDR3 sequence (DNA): TGTGCCAGCGGGGGGAGACAAGAGACCCAGTACTTC. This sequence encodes CASGGRQETQYF.

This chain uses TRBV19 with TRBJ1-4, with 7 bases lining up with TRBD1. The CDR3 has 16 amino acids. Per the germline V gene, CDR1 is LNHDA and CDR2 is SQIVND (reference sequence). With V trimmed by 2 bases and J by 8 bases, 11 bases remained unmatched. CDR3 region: CASSIYAGGRREKLFF. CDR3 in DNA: TGTGCCAGTAGTATATACGCAGGGGGGCGCCGGGAAAAACTGTTTTTT.

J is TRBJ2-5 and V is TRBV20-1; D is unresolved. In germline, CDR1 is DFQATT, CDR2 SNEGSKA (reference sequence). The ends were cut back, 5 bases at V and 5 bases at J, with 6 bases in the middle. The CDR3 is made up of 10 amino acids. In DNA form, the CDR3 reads TGCAGTGCTTACACGGAGACCCAGTACTTC. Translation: CSAYTETQYF.

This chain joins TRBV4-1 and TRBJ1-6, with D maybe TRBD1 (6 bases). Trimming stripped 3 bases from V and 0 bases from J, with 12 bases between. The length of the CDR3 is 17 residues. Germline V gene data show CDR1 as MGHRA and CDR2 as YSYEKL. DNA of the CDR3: TGCGCCAGCAGCCACCCGACAGGCAGCTCCTATAATTCACCCCTCCACTTT. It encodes CASSHPTGSSYNSPLHF.

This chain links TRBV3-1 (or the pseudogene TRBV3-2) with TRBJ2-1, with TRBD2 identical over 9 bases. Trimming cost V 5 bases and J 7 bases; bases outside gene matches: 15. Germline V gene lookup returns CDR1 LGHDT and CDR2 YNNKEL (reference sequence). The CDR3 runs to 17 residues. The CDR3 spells CASSFLPGSGGLNEQFF. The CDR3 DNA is TGTGCCAGCAGCTTCCTCCCGGGTAGCGGGGGCCTTAATGAGCAGTTCTTC.

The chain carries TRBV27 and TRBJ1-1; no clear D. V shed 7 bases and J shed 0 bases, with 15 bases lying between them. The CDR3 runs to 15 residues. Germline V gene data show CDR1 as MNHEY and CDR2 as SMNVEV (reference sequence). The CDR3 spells CASTPGIGMNTEAFF. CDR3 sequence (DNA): TGTGCCAGCACCCCTGGTATAGGAATGAACACTGAAGCTTTCTTT.

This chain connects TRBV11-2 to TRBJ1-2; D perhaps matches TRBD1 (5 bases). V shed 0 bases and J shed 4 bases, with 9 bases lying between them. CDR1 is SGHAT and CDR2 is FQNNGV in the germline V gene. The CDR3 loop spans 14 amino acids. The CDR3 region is CASSLDSRVYGYTF. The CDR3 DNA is TGTGCCAGCAGCTTAGATAGCAGGGTCTATGGCTACACCTTC. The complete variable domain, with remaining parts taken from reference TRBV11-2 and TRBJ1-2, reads EAGVAQSPRYKIIEKRQSVAFWCNPISGHATLYWYQQILGQGPKLLIQFQNNGVVDDSQLPKDRFSAERLKGVDSTLKIQPAKLEDSAVYLCASSLDSRVYGYTFGSGTRLTVV.

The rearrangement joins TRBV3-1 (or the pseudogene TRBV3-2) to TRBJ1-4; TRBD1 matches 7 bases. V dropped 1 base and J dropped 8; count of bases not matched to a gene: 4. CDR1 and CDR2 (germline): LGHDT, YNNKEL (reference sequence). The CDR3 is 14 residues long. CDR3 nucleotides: TGTGCCAGCAGCCAAGTGGACAGGTTAGAAAAACTGTTTTTT. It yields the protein CASSQVDRLEKLFF.

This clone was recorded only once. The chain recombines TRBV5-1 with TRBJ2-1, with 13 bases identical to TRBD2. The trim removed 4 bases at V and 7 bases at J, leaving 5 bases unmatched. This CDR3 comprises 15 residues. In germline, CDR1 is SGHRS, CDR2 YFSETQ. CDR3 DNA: TGCGCCAGCAGCGGGTGGACTAGCGGGGGAAATGAGCAGTTCTTC. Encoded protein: CASSGWTSGGNEQFF.

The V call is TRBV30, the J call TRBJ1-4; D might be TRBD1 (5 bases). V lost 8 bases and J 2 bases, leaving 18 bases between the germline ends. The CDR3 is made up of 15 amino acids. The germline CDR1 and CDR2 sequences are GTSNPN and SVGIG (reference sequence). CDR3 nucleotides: TGTGCCCGGGGACGGCGAGGGGCCACTAATGAAAAACTGTTTTTT. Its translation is CARGRRGATNEKLFF. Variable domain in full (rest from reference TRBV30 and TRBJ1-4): SQTIHQWPATLVQPVGSPLSLECTVEGTSNPNLYWYRQAAGRGLQLLFYSVGIGQISSEVPQNLSASRPQDRQFILSSKKLLLSDSGFYLCARGRRGATNEKLFFGSGTQLSVL.

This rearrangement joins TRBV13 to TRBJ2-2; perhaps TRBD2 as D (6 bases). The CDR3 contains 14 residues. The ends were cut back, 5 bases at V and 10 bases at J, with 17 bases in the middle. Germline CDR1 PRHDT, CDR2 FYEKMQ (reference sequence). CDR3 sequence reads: CASSGGLPRAELFF. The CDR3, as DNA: TGTGCCAGCAGCGGGGGACTCCCTCGAGCGGAGCTGTTTTTT.

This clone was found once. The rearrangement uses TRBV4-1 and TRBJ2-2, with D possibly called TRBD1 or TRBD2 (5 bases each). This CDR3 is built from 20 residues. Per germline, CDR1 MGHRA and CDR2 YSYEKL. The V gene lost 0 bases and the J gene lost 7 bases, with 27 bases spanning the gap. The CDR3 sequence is CASSQESFGGAQSGFGELFF. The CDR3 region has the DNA TGCGCCAGCAGCCAAGAAAGCTTTGGGGGTGCGCAGTCGGGTTTCGGGGAGCTGTTTTTT.